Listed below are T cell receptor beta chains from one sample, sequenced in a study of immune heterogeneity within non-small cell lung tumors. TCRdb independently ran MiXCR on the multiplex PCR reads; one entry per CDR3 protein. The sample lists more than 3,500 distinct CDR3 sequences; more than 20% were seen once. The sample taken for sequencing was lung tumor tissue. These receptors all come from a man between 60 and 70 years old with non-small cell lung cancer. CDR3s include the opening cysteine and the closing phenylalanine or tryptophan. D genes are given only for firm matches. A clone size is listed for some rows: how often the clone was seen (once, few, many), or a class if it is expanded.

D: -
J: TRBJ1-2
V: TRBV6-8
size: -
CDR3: CASSYSRNYGYTF
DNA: TGTGCCAGCAGTTACTCGAGAAACTATGGCTACACCTTC

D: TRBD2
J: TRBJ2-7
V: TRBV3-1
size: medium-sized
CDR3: CASSQGLAGVAEQYF
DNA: TGTGCCAGCAGCCAAGGACTAGCGGGAGTGGCCGAGCAGTACTTC

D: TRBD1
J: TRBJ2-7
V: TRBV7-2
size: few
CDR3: CASSKPGQGYEQYF
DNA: TGTGCCAGCAGCAAACCGGGACAGGGCTACGAGCAGTACTTC

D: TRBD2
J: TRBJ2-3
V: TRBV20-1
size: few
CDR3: CSALRLAGVGADTQYF
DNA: TGCAGTGCTCTGCGACTAGCGGGAGTTGGGGCAGATACGCAGTATTTT

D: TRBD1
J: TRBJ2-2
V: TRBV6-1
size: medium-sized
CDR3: CASSYAGQVNTGELFF
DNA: TGTGCCAGCAGTTACGCGGGACAGGTGAACACCGGGGAGCTGTTTTTT

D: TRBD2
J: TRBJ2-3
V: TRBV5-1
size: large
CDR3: CASSFYPSGSTDTQYF
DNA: TGCGCCAGCAGCTTTTACCCTAGCGGGAGCACAGATACGCAGTATTTT

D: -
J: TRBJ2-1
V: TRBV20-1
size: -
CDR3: CSAGGTISYNEQFF
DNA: TGCAGTGCTGGGGGGACCATCTCCTACAATGAGCAGTTCTTC

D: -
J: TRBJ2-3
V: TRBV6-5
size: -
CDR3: CASSYSGGLADTQYF
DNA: TGTGCCAGCAGTTACTCCGGAGGACTCGCAGATACGCAGTATTTT

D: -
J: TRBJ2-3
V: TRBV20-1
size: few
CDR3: CSARSSDGRGSTDTQYF
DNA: TGCAGTGCTAGGTCTTCGGATGGGAGAGGGTCCACAGATACGCAGTATTTT

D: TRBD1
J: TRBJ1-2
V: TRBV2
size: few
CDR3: CASSESGGLYGYTF
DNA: TGTGCCAGCAGTGAATCAGGGGGGCTCTATGGCTACACCTTC

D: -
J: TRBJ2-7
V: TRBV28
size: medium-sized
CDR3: CASSLLSYEQYF
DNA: TGTGCCAGCAGCCTCCTCTCCTACGAGCAGTACTTC

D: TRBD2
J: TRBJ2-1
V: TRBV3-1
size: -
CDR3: CASSQERVLAAHYNEQFF
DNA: TGTGCCAGCAGCCAAGAGCGGGTGCTAGCGGCCCACTACAATGAGCAGTTCTTC

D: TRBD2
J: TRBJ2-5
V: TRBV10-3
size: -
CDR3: CAISDESLAGSYQETQYF
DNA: TGTGCCATCAGTGATGAAAGTCTAGCGGGTTCCTACCAAGAGACCCAGTACTTC

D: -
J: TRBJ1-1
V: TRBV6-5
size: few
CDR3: CASSYGGNTEAFF
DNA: TGTGCCAGCAGTTACGGGGGGAACACTGAAGCTTTCTTT

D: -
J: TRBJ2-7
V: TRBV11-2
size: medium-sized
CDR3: CASSLYKYSYEQYF
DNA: TGTGCCAGCAGCTTATACAAATACTCCTACGAGCAGTACTTC

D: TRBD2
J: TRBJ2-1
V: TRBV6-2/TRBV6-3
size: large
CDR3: CASSYLAGEGEQFF
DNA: TGTGCCAGCAGTTATCTAGCGGGAGAAGGTGAGCAGTTCTTC

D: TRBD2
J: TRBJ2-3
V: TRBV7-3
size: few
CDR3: CASRGLAGGTDTQYF
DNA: TGTGCCAGCAGGGGACTAGCGGGAGGCACAGATACGCAGTATTTT

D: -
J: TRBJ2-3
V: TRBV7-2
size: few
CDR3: CASSLLTSTDTQYF
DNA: TGTGCCAGCAGCCTACTGACTAGCACAGATACGCAGTATTTT

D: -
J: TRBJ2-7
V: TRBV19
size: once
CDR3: CSSSIRQGGYEQYF
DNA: TGTTCCAGTAGTATAAGGCAGGGCGGCTACGAGCAGTACTTC

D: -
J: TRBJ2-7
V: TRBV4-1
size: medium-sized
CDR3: CASSQVQGTGYEQYF
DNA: TGCGCCAGCAGCCAAGTACAAGGGACGGGCTACGAGCAGTACTTC

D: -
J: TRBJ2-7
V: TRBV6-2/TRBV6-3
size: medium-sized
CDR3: CASSYEAGVLYEQYF
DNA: TGTGCCAGCAGTTACGAAGCGGGTGTTCTCTACGAGCAGTACTTC

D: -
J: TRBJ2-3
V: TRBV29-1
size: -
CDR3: CSIQEFTSTDTQYF
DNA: TGCAGCATACAGGAATTTACTAGCACAGATACGCAGTATTTT

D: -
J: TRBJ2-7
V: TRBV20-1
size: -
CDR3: CSAPMRDMDSYEQYF
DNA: TGCAGTGCGCCCATGCGGGACATGGACTCCTACGAGCAGTACTTC

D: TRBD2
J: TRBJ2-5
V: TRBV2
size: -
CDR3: CASSSRSGSWKTQYF
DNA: TGTGCCAGCAGTTCACGTAGCGGGAGTTGGAAGACCCAGTACTTC

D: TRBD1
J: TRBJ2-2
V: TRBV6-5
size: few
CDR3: CASSYSTGQGTGELFF
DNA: TGTGCCAGCAGTTACTCGACAGGGCAGGGGACCGGGGAGCTGTTTTTT

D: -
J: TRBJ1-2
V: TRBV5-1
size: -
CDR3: CASSFCLSRGYTF
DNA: TGCGCCAGCAGCTTTTGCCTCAGCAGGGGCTACACCTTC

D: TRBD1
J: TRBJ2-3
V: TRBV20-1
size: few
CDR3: CSGTRTGTSTDTQYF
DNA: TGCAGTGGTACTAGGACAGGGACTAGCACAGATACGCAGTATTTT

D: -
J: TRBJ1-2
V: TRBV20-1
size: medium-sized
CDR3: CSASRGDYGYTF
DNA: TGCAGTGCTAGTCGGGGCGACTATGGCTACACCTTC

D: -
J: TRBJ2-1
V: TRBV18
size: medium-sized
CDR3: CASSPPSGPTYNEQFF
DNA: TGTGCCAGCTCACCACCGAGCGGTCCCACCTACAATGAGCAGTTCTTC

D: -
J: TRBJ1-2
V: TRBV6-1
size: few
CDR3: CASSYGTEYGYTF
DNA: TGTGCCAGCAGTTACGGGACGGAATATGGCTACACCTTC

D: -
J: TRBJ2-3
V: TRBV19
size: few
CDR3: CASSIKTITDTQYF
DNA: TGTGCCAGTAGTATCAAAACCATCACAGATACGCAGTATTTT

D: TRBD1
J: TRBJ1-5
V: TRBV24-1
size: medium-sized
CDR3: CATSDPLTGDGNQPQHF
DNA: TGTGCCACCAGTGACCCCCTAACAGGGGACGGAAATCAGCCCCAGCATTTT

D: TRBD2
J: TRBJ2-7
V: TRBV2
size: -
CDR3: CASSTLSGVAYEQYF
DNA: TGTGCCAGCAGTACCCTGAGCGGGGTAGCCTACGAGCAGTACTTC

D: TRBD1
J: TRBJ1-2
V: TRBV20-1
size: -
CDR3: CSAPSDRDVGYTF
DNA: TGCAGTGCTCCTTCGGACAGGGATGTTGGCTACACCTTC

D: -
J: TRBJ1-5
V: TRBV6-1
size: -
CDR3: CASTARRETYNQPQHF
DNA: TGTGCCAGCACTGCCAGGCGGGAAACTTACAATCAGCCCCAGCATTTT

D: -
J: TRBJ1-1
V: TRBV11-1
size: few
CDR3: CASSSGAANTEAFF
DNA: TGTGCCAGCAGCTCAGGGGCAGCGAACACTGAAGCTTTCTTT

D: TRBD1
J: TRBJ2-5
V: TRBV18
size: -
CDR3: CASSLYGTVETQYF
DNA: TGTGCCAGCTCCCTGTACGGGACAGTAGAGACCCAGTACTTC

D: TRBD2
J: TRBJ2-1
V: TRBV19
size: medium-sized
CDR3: CASGGDYLSEQFF
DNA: TGTGCCAGCGGGGGGGACTACCTAAGTGAGCAGTTCTTC

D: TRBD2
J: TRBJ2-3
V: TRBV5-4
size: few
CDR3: CASSIPSGSADTQYF
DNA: TGTGCCAGCAGCATCCCTAGCGGGAGCGCAGATACGCAGTATTTT

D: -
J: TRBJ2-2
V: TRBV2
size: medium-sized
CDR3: CASNTGNTGELFF
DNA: TGTGCCAGCAATACAGGGAACACCGGGGAGCTGTTTTTT

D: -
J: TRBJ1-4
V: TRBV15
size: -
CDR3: CATSRGDADPNGKLFF
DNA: TGTGCCACCAGCAGAGGGGATGCAGACCCTAATGGAAAACTGTTTTTT

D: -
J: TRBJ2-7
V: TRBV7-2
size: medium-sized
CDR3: CASSHRTYPYEQYF
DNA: TGTGCCAGCAGCCACCGGACATACCCCTACGAGCAGTACTTC

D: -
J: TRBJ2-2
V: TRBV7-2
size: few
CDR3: CASSPDYNTGELFF
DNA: TGTGCCAGCAGCCCCGACTATAACACCGGGGAGCTGTTTTTT

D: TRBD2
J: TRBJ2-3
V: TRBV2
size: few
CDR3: CASSVLAGSGTDTQYF
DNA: TGTGCCAGCAGTGTTCTAGCGGGATCAGGCACAGATACGCAGTATTTT

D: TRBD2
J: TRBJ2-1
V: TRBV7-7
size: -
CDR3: CASSLDLAGYNEQFF
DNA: TGTGCTAGCAGCTTAGATCTAGCGGGCTACAATGAGCAGTTCTTC

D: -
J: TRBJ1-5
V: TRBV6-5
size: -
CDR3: CASSWMGINSNQPQHF
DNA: TGTGCCAGCAGTTGGATGGGTATCAATAGCAATCAGCCCCAGCATTTT

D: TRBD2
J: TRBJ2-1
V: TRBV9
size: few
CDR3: CASSVAGQRGYNEQFF
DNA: TGTGCCAGCAGCGTAGCGGGCCAGCGGGGTTACAATGAGCAGTTCTTC

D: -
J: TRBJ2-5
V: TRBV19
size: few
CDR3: CASRGGLETQYF
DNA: TGTGCCAGTAGAGGGGGGCTGGAGACCCAGTACTTC

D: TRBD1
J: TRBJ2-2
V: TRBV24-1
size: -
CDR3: CATSDLGQGNTGELFF
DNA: TGTGCCACCAGTGATTTGGGACAGGGGAACACCGGGGAGCTGTTTTTT

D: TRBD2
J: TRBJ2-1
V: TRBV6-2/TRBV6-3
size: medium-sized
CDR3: CASTPSWALLAGGSYNEQFF
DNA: TGTGCCAGCACGCCTTCGTGGGCGCTACTAGCGGGCGGCTCCTACAATGAGCAGTTCTTC

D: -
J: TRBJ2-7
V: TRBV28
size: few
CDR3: CASTTEDAYEQYF
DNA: TGTGCCAGTACGACTGAAGACGCCTACGAGCAGTACTTC

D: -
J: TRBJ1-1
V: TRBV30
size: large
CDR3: CAWSPLRPFQPSTEAFF
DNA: TGTGCCTGGAGTCCTCTTCGGCCCTTCCAGCCTTCCACTGAAGCTTTCTTT

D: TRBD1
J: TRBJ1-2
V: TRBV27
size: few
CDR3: CASSQGGYYGYTF
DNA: TGTGCCAGCAGCCAAGGGGGCTACTATGGCTACACCTTC

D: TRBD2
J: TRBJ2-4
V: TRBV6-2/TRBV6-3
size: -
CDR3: CASRLAGAKNIQYF
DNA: TGTGCCAGCAGACTAGCGGGAGCCAAAAACATTCAGTACTTC

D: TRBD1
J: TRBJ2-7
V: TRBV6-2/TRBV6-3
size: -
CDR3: CARSIGQVAYEQYF
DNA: TGTGCCAGAAGTATCGGACAGGTTGCCTACGAGCAGTACTTC

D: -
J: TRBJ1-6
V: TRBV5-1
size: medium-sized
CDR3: CASSITGVGDYSPLHF
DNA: TGCGCCAGCAGTATCACGGGGGTTGGGGACTACTCACCCCTCCACTTT

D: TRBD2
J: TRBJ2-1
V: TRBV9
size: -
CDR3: CASSVDGGGASYNEQFF
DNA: TGTGCCAGCAGCGTAGACGGGGGGGGGGCCTCCTACAATGAGCAGTTCTTC

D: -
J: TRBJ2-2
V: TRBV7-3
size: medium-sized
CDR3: CASSPKVRGQGAHLRELFF
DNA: TGTGCCAGCAGCCCGAAAGTCCGTGGACAAGGGGCCCACCTGAGGGAGCTGTTTTTT

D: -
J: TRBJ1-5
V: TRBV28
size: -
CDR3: CASSRIGQTNQPRHF
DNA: TGTGCCAGCAGTCGAATAGGACAGACCAATCAGCCCCGGCATTTT

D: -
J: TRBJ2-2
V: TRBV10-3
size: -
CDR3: CASGANTGELFF
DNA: TGTGCCAGCGGAGCGAACACCGGGGAGCTGTTTTTT